This TCR beta chain was obtained from a study of T cell repertoires in cytomegalovirus infection. On the study more broadly: HLA-B-restricted CMV epitopes that are well studied were used alongside recently identified HLA-C-restricted ones. It was the public TCR beta signatures that indicated both CMV infection and matching HLA type.

Germline CDR1 MNHEY, CDR2 SMNVEV (reference sequence). The CDR3 sequence is 12 residues long. The germline V and J ends were trimmed by 3 bases and 4 bases, with 3 bases remaining between them. The study, taken as a whole, reports: Identification of carriers of CMV plus the relevant HLA was performed using cumulative public TCR beta family frequency. Dominant in the ex vivo response were TCR beta clonotypes restricted by HLA-C and specific for CMV.

Details on this clonotype: As yet, its antigen is unknown.

TCRdb redid the calling of the reads with MiXCR, one entry per CDR3 protein. The top ten clones hold approximately 68% of a sample with about 70,000 distinct CDR3 sequences, approximately 22% of them seen once. The chain links TRBV27 to TRBJ2-2; D uncertain. Sequences were derived from CD8+ T cells from cultured PBMCs, sampled from culture after CMV antigen stimulation. The receptor was isolated from a human donor in good health (CMV status not recorded). Some clones in this sample may be carry-over from other donors' samples. For the CDR3, the DNA is TGTGCCAGCAGTTTTCCCACCGGGGAGCTGTTTTTT. It encodes CASSFPTGELFF.